Following are 4 T cell receptor beta chains from one sample sequenced in a study of PD-1 blockade in classical Hodgkin lymphoma. Noted time point: cycle 4 day 1 (C4D1), after 6 weeks of nivolumab. Autologous stem cell transplantation was followed by relapse in every patient, and brentuximab vedotin exposure varied. Method: immunoSEQ multiplex PCR; TCRdb's copy keeps in-frame clones and lacks some. This table has roughly 50,000 clones, 90% appearing once. The specimen comprised peripheral blood mononuclear cells (PBMCs), sampled before the fourth cycle of nivolumab. These receptors all come from a human donor with classical Hodgkin lymphoma.

This chain uses TRBV4-1 with TRBJ2-5; TRBD2 might be the D (6 bases). This CDR3 has 16 amino acids. With 1 base removed from V and 1 base from J, the gap between germline ends came to 13 bases. Germline CDR1 MGHRA, CDR2 YSYEKL. CDR3 DNA sequence: TGCGCCAGCAGCCAAGGGAGGGGAGCGGGCCAAGAGACCCAGTACTTC. It translates to CASSQGRGAGQETQYF.

The chain combines TRBV27 with TRBJ2-2; D gene ambiguous. This CDR3 comprises 15 residues. V dropped 2 bases and J dropped 4 bases, with 11 bases sitting between them. The germline gives CDR1 MNHEY, CDR2 SMNVEV (reference sequence). CDR3 nucleotides: TGTGCCAGCAGTTTAAGCTACAGCTTCACCGGGGAGCTGTTTTTT. Translated: CASSLSYSFTGELFF.

V usage is TRBV11-3 and J usage is TRBJ2-2, with 9 positions matching TRBD2. V trimming: 6 bases; J trimming: 7 bases; junction bases outside the gene matches: 12. The germline gives CDR1 SGHNT, CDR2 YENEEA. The CDR3 is 16 residues long. CDR3: CASSSPGTSPRGELFF. CDR3 DNA sequence: TGTGCCAGCAGTTCCCCCGGGACTAGCCCGCGCGGGGAGCTGTTTTTT.

This chain connects TRBV25-1 to TRBJ1-2; 8 bases fit TRBD1. The germline gives CDR1 MGHDK, CDR2 SYGVNS. The CDR3 has 11 amino acids. Trimming cost V 5 bases and J 8 bases; bases outside gene matches: 1. CDR3 in DNA: TGTGCCAGCAGTCAGGGGGCCGGCTACACCTTC. Its translation is CASSQGAGYTF.